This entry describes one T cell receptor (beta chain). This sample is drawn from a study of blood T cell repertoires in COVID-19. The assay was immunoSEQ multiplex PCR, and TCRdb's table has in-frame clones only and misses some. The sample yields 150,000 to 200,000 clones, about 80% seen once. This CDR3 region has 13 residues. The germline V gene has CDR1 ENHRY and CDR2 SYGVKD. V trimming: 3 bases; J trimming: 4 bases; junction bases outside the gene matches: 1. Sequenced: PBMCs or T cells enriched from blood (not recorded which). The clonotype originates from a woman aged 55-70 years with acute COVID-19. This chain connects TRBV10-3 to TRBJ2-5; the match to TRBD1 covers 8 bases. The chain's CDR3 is CAISDRGRETQYF. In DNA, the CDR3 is TGTGCCATCAGTGACAGGGGGCGAGAGACCCAGTACTTC.